These 30 T cell receptor beta chains were sequenced from one sample in a study of identical twins. TCRdb itself ran the 5' RACE reads through MiXCR, one entry per CDR3 protein. The sample yields under 350,000 distinct CDR3 sequences, roughly 9.8% seen once. These data also formed part of another study, on yellow fever vaccine responses in identical twins.

Source material: CD8+ T cells sorted from blood. The receptors shown here come from a woman between 18 and 29 years old in good health.

This clonotype was seen many times. The chain joins TRBV20-1 to TRBJ1-1; perhaps TRBD1 as D (5 bases). There are 15 residues in the CDR3. Germline assignment: CDR1 DFQATT and CDR2 SNEGSKA (reference sequence). Trimming pared 6 bases from V and 0 bases from J, leaving 17 bases between. The CDR3 spells CSASPLGGMNTEAFF. CDR3 coding DNA: TGCAGTGCCTCCCCGCTTGGGGGGATGAACACTGAAGCTTTCTTT.

This rearrangement joins TRBV11-1 to TRBJ2-7, with 7 positions matching TRBD1. Germline V gene sequence: CDR1 SGHAT, CDR2 FQDESV (reference sequence). The CDR3 has 18 residues. Trimming at V came to 6 bases and at J to 2 bases, leaving 19 bases not matched to a gene. CDR3 DNA sequence: TGTGCCAGCAGGTCCTGGACAGGCCCTTACCCTCGGACCTACGAGCAGTACTTC. This sequence encodes CASRSWTGPYPRTYEQYF.

V is TRBV15 and J is TRBJ2-1, with no clear D. V gave up 1 base and J gave up 5 bases, with 3 bases separating them. The germline CDR1 and CDR2 sequences are LNHNV and YYDKDF (reference sequence). This CDR3 region has 12 residues. In DNA, the CDR3 is TGTGCCACCAGCAGAGTGGACAATGAGCAGTTCTTC. It codes for CATSRVDNEQFF. The whole variable domain, filled in from reference TRBV15 and TRBJ2-1, reads DAMVIQNPRYQVTQFGKPVTLSCSQTLNHNVMYWYQQKSSQAPKLLFHYYDKDFNNEADTPDNFQSRRPNTSFCFLDIRSPGLGDTAMYLCATSRVDNEQFFGPGTRLTVL.

This clonotype showed up many times. The chain uses TRBV5-1 and TRBJ2-1, with 8 bases that match TRBD2. J gave up 8 bases and V 3 bases, and 10 bases lay outside the gene matches. This CDR3 is built from 15 residues. From germline, CDR1 is SGHRS and CDR2 YFSETQ. The CDR3 sequence: CASSSSGLEVDEQFF. The CDR3 DNA reads as TGCGCCAGCAGCTCTTCGGGACTAGAAGTTGATGAGCAGTTCTTC.

This clonotype was seen only a few times. V and J are TRBV4-1 and TRBJ1-1, with D hard to call. Germline V lookup: CDR1 MGHRA, CDR2 YSYEKL. This CDR3 region has 16 residues. Trimming pared 1 base from V and 4 bases from J, leaving 16 bases between. This CDR3 is CASSQVSAVTGTEAFF. CDR3 nucleotide sequence: TGCGCCAGCAGCCAAGTCTCAGCAGTAACGGGCACTGAAGCTTTCTTT.

This clonotype was counted many times. The chain is built from TRBV4-3 and TRBJ1-6; the match to TRBD1 covers 12 bases. Germline-derived CDR1 and CDR2 are LGHNA and YSLEER. V shed 3 bases, J shed 13 bases, and the junction held 7 bases outside the gene matches. CDR3 length: 15 amino acids. DNA for the CDR3: TGCGCCAGCAGCCAGCAATGGGACAGGGGGCTCCCCCTCCACTTT. Translation gives CASSQQWDRGLPLHF.

The V call is TRBV5-1, the J call TRBJ2-5; D gene unclear. The CDR3 has 14 amino acids. V lost 0 bases to trimming and J lost 3 bases, with 9 bases between them. In germline, CDR1 is SGHRS, CDR2 YFSETQ. CDR3 residues: CASSLGVLEETQYF. In nucleotides, the CDR3 is TGCGCCAGCAGCTTGGGAGTTTTAGAAGAGACCCAGTACTTC.

This clonotype was seen a handful of times. The rearrangement links TRBV28 to TRBJ2-7; no firm D call. The CDR3 is 11 amino acids. V was pared by 8 bases and J by 2 bases, with 7 bases between. Germline loops: CDR1 MDHEN, CDR2 SYDVKM. The CDR3 DNA reads as TGTGCCAGCGGTACAACCTACGAGCAGTACTTC. Protein product: CASGTTYEQYF.

The chain joins TRBV4-3 to TRBJ2-3; D not resolved. Germline values: CDR1 LGHNA, CDR2 YSLEER. CDR3 length equals 15 residues. V lost 0 bases and J lost 4, with 11 bases in between. The CDR3 is CASSQEPALADTQYF. The CDR3 coding sequence is TGCGCCAGCAGCCAAGAACCCGCGTTGGCAGATACGCAGTATTTT.

This clonotype was seen many times. The CDR3 DNA sequence: TGTGCCACCAGTGATTCACTAGCGGGAGGTACCGGGGAGCTGTTTTTT. Translating it yields CATSDSLAGGTGELFF. The chain is built from TRBV24-1 and TRBJ2-2, with TRBD2 identical over 12 bases. V lost 2 bases to trimming and J lost 5 bases; unmatched junction nucleotides: 2. Germline CDR1 reads KGHDR; CDR2 reads SFDVKD. CDR3 length: 16 amino acids.

Only a few counts were recorded for this clonotype. The J gene is TRBJ1-2, the V gene TRBV4-3; perhaps TRBD1 as D (6 bases). Germline V lookup: CDR1 LGHNA, CDR2 YSLEER. This CDR3 contains 15 residues. Trimming left V 0 bases short and J 5 bases short, with 13 bases between. The CDR3 coding sequence is TGCGCCAGCAGCCAAGATTGGACAGCCGATTATGGCTACACCTTC. It codes for CASSQDWTADYGYTF.

This clonotype appeared a few times. This chain joins TRBV6-1 and TRBJ2-7; 8 positions agree with TRBD2. This CDR3 contains 16 residues. Trimming took 0 bases from V and 2 from J; bases not matched to a gene: 6. The germline V gene has CDR1 MNHNS and CDR2 SASEGT. CDR3 nucleotides: TGTGCCAGCAGTGAAGCGCAAATAGCGGGACCCTACGAGCAGTACTTC. It translates to CASSEAQIAGPYEQYF.

This clonotype was seen ten or more times. This chain uses TRBV6-1 with TRBJ2-7; the D gene is possibly TRBD2 (7 bases). V gave up 5 bases and J gave up 2 bases, with 16 bases separating them. Germline CDR1 is MNHNS and CDR2 is SASEGT. The CDR3 length is 15 residues. The CDR3 region is CASSPGRDTAYEQYF. The CDR3 DNA is TGTGCCAGCAGTCCTGGGAGGGACACCGCCTACGAGCAGTACTTC.

This clonotype has ten or more counts. The rearrangement links TRBV12-3 or TRBV12-4 to TRBJ2-7; 7 bases fit TRBD2. The CDR3 loop spans 15 amino acids. J lost 4 bases, V lost 3 bases, and 9 bases had no gene match. The CDR3 here is CASSLFRLAEYEQYF. In nucleotides, the CDR3 is TGTGCCAGCAGTTTGTTTCGGCTAGCGGAGTACGAGCAGTACTTC.

This clonotype was found a few times. V usage is TRBV18 and J usage is TRBJ2-7, with D perhaps matching TRBD2 (6 bases). Germline V gene data show CDR1 as KGHSH and CDR2 as LQKENI. CDR3 size: 13 residues. Trimming stripped 3 bases from V and 6 bases from J, with 12 bases between. CDR3 in amino acids: CASSPPGESEQYF. DNA of the CDR3: TGTGCCAGCTCACCTCCGGGGGAGTCCGAGCAGTACTTC.

This clonotype was recorded many times. One end of the junction is discordant with germline, which a read error may explain. The rearrangement links TRBV4-3 to TRBJ2-7, with 7 bases that match TRBD1. The CDR3 spans 15 residues. Germline V lookup: CDR1 LGHNA, CDR2 YSLEER. Here the CDR3 DNA reads TGCGCCAGCAGCCAAGAATGGACAGGACCCTATGAGCAGTACTTC. As protein: CASSQEWTGPYEQYF.

The chain links TRBV12-3 or TRBV12-4 to TRBJ1-5, with D perhaps matching TRBD1 (5 bases). Trimming stripped 1 base from V and 0 bases from J, with 7 bases between. The length of the CDR3 is 15 residues. The CDR3 region is CASSLDRISNQPQHF. The CDR3 coding sequence is TGTGCCAGCAGTTTAGACAGGATTAGCAATCAGCCCCAGCATTTT.

This clonotype was found many times. This rearrangement joins TRBV10-3 to TRBJ2-7; D uncertain. The CDR3 extends over 12 amino acids. V was trimmed by 6 bases and J by 1 base, leaving 7 bases between them. The germline gives CDR1 ENHRY, CDR2 SYGVKD. The CDR3, as DNA: TGTGCCATCAGCGACACGTCCTACGAGCAGTACTTC. Translated: CAISDTSYEQYF.

The V call is TRBV29-1, the J call TRBJ2-1, with 14 bases matching TRBD2. Looked up from germline, CDR1 is SQVTM and CDR2 is ANQGSEA. This CDR3 contains 16 residues. Trimming took 6 bases from V and 8 from J; bases not matched to a gene: 12. The CDR3 reads CSVLGLAGATKDEQFF. CDR3 DNA: TGCAGCGTCTTGGGACTAGCGGGAGCTACTAAGGATGAGCAGTTCTTC.

This clonotype appeared a few times. V is TRBV24-1 and J is TRBJ2-3, with D perhaps matching TRBD2 (6 bases). The germline CDR1 and CDR2 sequences are KGHDR and SFDVKD. Trimming stripped 7 bases from V and 1 base from J, with 14 bases between. CDR3 length: 15 residues. The CDR3, as DNA: TGTGCCACCAGAGAGCAGGGCGGGGGCACAGATACGCAGTATTTT. Translation gives CATREQGGGTDTQYF.

This clonotype was counted ten times or more. V gene TRBV20-1 combines with J gene TRBJ1-5; TRBD1 agrees at 12 bases. Germline trimming cut 5 bases from V and 5 bases from J; bases unmatched to any gene: 7. Germline CDR1 and CDR2: DFQATT and SNEGSKA (reference sequence). The CDR3 length is 15 residues. The DNA of the CDR3 is TGCAGTGCTGAAACCGGGACAGGGGGCCATCAGCCCCAGCATTTT. It encodes CSAETGTGGHQPQHF.

This clonotype showed up just a few times. CDR3 sequence: CASSLLASDTQYF. The CDR3 nucleotides are TGTGCCAGCAGCCTACTAGCTTCAGATACGCAGTATTTT. J is TRBJ2-3 and V is TRBV14, with TRBD2 as a possible D gene (6 bases). CDR3 length: 13 amino acids. CDR1 is SGHDN, CDR2 FVKESK, per germline. The V end was cut by 4 bases, the J end by 4 bases, with 9 bases between.

This clonotype has a handful of counts. The chain is built from TRBV2 and TRBJ2-7, with no clear D. V was clipped by 10 bases and J by 4 bases, with 17 bases between them. This CDR3 region has 13 residues. The germline V gene encodes CDR1 SNHLY and CDR2 FYNNEI. CDR3 in amino acids: CATRSGIQYEQYF. The CDR3, as DNA: TGTGCCACCCGGTCCGGCATACAATACGAGCAGTACTTC. Combining the CDR3 with reference TRBV2 and TRBJ2-7 gives the whole variable domain EPEVTQTPSHQVTQMGQEVILRCVPISNHLYFYWYRQILGQKVEFLVSFYNNEISEKSEIFDDQFSVERPDGSNFTLKIRSTKLEDSAMYFCATRSGIQYEQYFGPGTRLTVT.

V and J are TRBV5-5 and TRBJ2-1; D not resolved. The V and J ends lost 3 bases and 10 bases respectively, with 11 bases between them. This CDR3 spans 12 amino acids. Germline V CDR1 and CDR2: SGHKS, YYEKEE (reference sequence). CDR3 bases: TGTGCCAGCAGCTCACTTGGGCAGGAGCAGTTCTTC. Translated, it gives CASSSLGQEQFF.

The rearrangement joins TRBV7-6 to TRBJ2-7; 10 bases are a match to TRBD2. This CDR3 is 12 amino acids long. With 8 bases clipped from V and 4 bases from J, the junction kept 2 bases outside the gene matches. Looked up from germline, CDR1 is SGHVS and CDR2 is FNYEAQ. This CDR3 is CASGLADYEQYF. DNA for the CDR3: TGTGCCAGCGGACTAGCGGATTACGAGCAGTACTTC.

Ten or more counts support this clonotype. The V call is TRBV7-3, the J call TRBJ2-1; D gene uncertain. V gave up 0 bases and J gave up 5 bases, with 2 bases separating them. CDR1 and CDR2 from the germline V gene are SGHTA and FQGTGA. This CDR3 spans 12 amino acids. The CDR3 bases are TGTGCCAGCAGCTTAACCGACAATGAGCAGTTCTTC. Translation: CASSLTDNEQFF.

This clonotype has a count of ten or more. The chain recombines TRBV5-1 with TRBJ2-7; D perhaps matches TRBD2 (5 bases). Germline V CDR1 and CDR2: SGHRS, YFSETQ. The CDR3 has 13 residues. V lost 3 bases to trimming and J lost 2 bases, with 9 bases between them. The CDR3 bases are TGCGCCAGCAGCTATACGGGAACCTACGAGCAGTACTTC. Its translation: CASSYTGTYEQYF.

This clonotype appeared a few times. The rearrangement links TRBV27 to TRBJ2-5; TRBD2 aligns across 7 bases. The CDR3 spans 15 residues. The germline V gene has CDR1 MNHEY and CDR2 SMNVEV (reference sequence). V lost 6 bases to trimming and J lost 3 bases; unmatched junction nucleotides: 10. CDR3 sequence: CASRSLIGREETQYF. DNA for the CDR3: TGTGCCAGCAGATCCCTCATAGGGAGGGAAGAGACCCAGTACTTC.

This clonotype came up many times. This chain links TRBV12-3 or TRBV12-4 with TRBJ2-1, with 7 positions matching TRBD2. The CDR3 runs to 13 residues. V shed 6 bases, J shed 10 bases, and the junction held 9 bases outside the gene matches. The CDR3 here is CASRGGASTEQFF. The CDR3 DNA follows: TGTGCCAGCAGGGGAGGGGCCTCTACGGAGCAGTTCTTC.

This clonotype was detected ten times or more. This chain connects TRBV27 to TRBJ2-3; 11 bases are a match to TRBD2. The CDR3 is 17 amino acids. J lost 6 bases, V lost 2 bases, and 10 bases had no gene match. CDR1 is MNHEY, CDR2 SMNVEV, per germline (reference sequence). CDR3 amino acids: CASSLLPGLAEGDTQYF. CDR3 bases: TGTGCCAGCAGTTTACTTCCGGGACTAGCGGAGGGGGATACGCAGTATTTT.